This T cell receptor beta chain was retrieved from a study of blood T cell repertoires in COVID-19. As for the study in general: From the United States, Italy and Spain came samples of acute and convalescent COVID-19. PBMCs, B-cell-depleted T cells, or T cells provided the cDNA or gDNA that made up the material.

The CDR3 is 15 amino acids. V lost 5 bases to trimming and J lost 5 bases; unmatched junction nucleotides: 11. The germline CDR1 and CDR2 sequences are LNHDA and SQIVND (reference sequence). The protocol was immunoSEQ multiplex PCR, while the TCRdb copy is restricted to in-frame clones and leaves out a portion. Of about 250,000 clones listed, 70% to 85% are singletons. Sequencing was carried out using peripheral blood. The TCR comes from a woman between 40 and 50 years old with active or convalescent COVID-19. The V and J genes are TRBV19 and TRBJ1-2, with 7 positions matching TRBD1. CDR3 loop: CASSPGDSLWYGYTF. The CDR3 bases are TGTGCCAGTAGTCCTGGGGACAGCTTATGGTATGGCTACACCTTC. The entire variable domain, with the rest obtained from reference TRBV19 and TRBJ1-2, is as follows: DGGITQSPKYLFRKEGQNVTLSCEQNLNHDAMYWYRQDPGQGLRLIYYSQIVNDFQKGDIAEGYSVSREKKESFPLTVTSAQKNPTAFYLCASSPGDSLWYGYTFGSGTRLTVV.